This TCR beta chain came from a study of identical twins. Template switching added a universal primer site; cDNA carried unique molecular identifiers. TCRdb independently ran MiXCR on the 5' RACE reads; one entry per CDR3 protein. Among 240,000 or so distinct CDR3 sequences, roughly 7% were seen once, and the ten largest hold roughly 3.9%. Study observations and caveats: Reduced insertions were recorded for abundant cord blood beta clonotypes, with no such pattern in memory repertoires. Among monozygotic twins, out-of-frame TCR alpha sharing exceeded what models predicted. Zero-insertion analyses might be partly confounded by invariant T cells like MAIT and iNKT.

This clonotype was seen at least ten times. The antigen is unknown. The germline CDR1 and CDR2 sequences are LGHDT and YNNKEL (reference sequence). CDR3 length equals 14 residues. The V and J ends lost 8 bases and 3 bases respectively, with 14 bases between them. This sample also belongs to another study, concerning yellow fever vaccine responses in identical twins.

The chain recombines TRBV3-1 with TRBJ2-1; tentative D call: TRBD2 (5 bases). Sequences were obtained from memory (CD45RO+) T cells sorted from blood. The source of this sequence is a woman aged 18-35 years in good health. CDR3 nucleotides: TGTGCCAGCGGGCGGGCGAAAAACTACAATGAGCAGTTCTTC. Translated: CASGRAKNYNEQFF.